This record looks at one T cell receptor beta chain sequence and its context. Its cognate antigen has yet to be identified. No qualities accompany the bases; no much larger clone lies one base away. This sample was included in a study of blood T cell repertoires in COVID-19 (dated by TCRdb to 2018 to 2021). For the study in its entirety: Samples from collaborators originated in the United States, Italy and Spain and spanned both the acute and convalescent phases of COVID-19. The material from the prospective study consisted of cDNA or gDNA derived from T cells, B-cell-depleted T cells, or PBMCs. The dataset comprised deeply sampled blood TCRbeta repertoires from subjects exposed to, actively infected with, or recovered from COVID-19. The repertoires were released in a freely available public database meant as a resource for research on the immune response to SARS-CoV-2. Samples were obtained from the ongoing ImmuneRACE study (first 160 participants) and from about 1,300 subjects provided by 6 global collaborators. The sample metadata nearly always contained a de-identified subject ID, COVID-19 status, age in years and sex. Where HLA class I and class II types were available, the types were taken from metadata supplied by the sample provider, not from assay-based typing.

TCRbeta CDR3 regions were amplified from genomic DNA using the immunoSEQ Assay, a bias-controlled multiplex PCR. The source study handled its data this way. The number of nucleated cells in each sample was estimated by amplification of reference gene primers within the assay. Sequence reads were collapsed and filtered to measure the absolute abundance of every unique TCRbeta CDR3 rearrangement. For each sample, productive Simpson clonality was calculated by taking the square root of Simpson's diversity index across productive rearrangements. This immuneACCESS table, as held by TCRdb, lists in-frame sequences with V and J called but not all clones. Of the missing ones, under half trace to an unresolved V gene in checked studies; the others have no known cause. The DNA gave D and trimming, while V, J and clone size come from that table. This sample holds 95,000 to 150,000 clones; around 82% were observed only once. Jointly, the top ten make up around 5.6% of the sample.

Each collaborating institution followed its own protocols to collect whole blood in K2EDTA tubes. For TCRbeta analysis, collaborators shipped samples as frozen whole blood, isolated PBMCs, or DNA extracted from either of those sample types. For CDR1 and CDR2, the germline V gene lists SGHAT and FQNNGV. The CDR3 holds 15 amino acids from the cysteine to the phenylalanine. The only DNA kept is the CDR3, 45 bases in frame from the first base. Trimming takes 3 bases from V and 0 bases from J, and the germline ends sit 9 bases apart. Results the study describes overall, beyond this receptor: The quantity of clinical and demographic metadata differed by source and by participant and was supplied without curation.

Input material: peripheral blood. The receptor was isolated from a man older than 75 with active or convalescent COVID-19. The chain was built from TRBV11-2 and TRBJ1-3, with no confident D gene call. The CDR3 reads as follows: CASSFGRFSGNTIYF. Here is the DNA: TGTGCCAGCAGCTTCGGGAGGTTCTCTGGAAACACCATATATTTT.